The sequence of this T cell receptor beta chain was determined in a study of blood T cell repertoires in COVID-19. Across the whole study: Samples of COVID-19 (acute and convalescent) were obtained from the United States, Italy and Spain. In each case, the material was cDNA or gDNA derived from T cells, B-cell-depleted T cells, or PBMCs.

Original methodology: Nucleated cell number was recorded as an estimate derived from reference gene primer amplification. Profiling relied on immunoSEQ multiplex PCR, and the TCRdb table lists in-frame clones only, not all of them. V, J and clone size derive from that table, while D and trimming were established from the DNA sequence. The repertoire has about 140,000 clones, 80% to 90% of them found once; the top ten carry around 1.7%. The V end was cut by 11 bases, the J end by 1 base, with 14 bases between. From germline, CDR1 is ENHRY and CDR2 SYGVKD. This CDR3 has 14 amino acids. This clonotype was sampled from a woman aged 50 to 60 with acute or convalescent COVID-19. The chain employs TRBV10-3 and TRBJ1-4; D uncertain. Sequencing input: peripheral blood. CDR3 residues: CAVGEGGTNEKLFF. The CDR3 nucleotides are TGTGCCGTTGGCGAGGGAGGAACTAATGAAAAACTGTTTTTT.